This record concerns one TCR beta chain sequence. The antigen remains undetermined. Clones were sequenced by immunoSEQ multiplex PCR, and TCRdb holds only the in-frame ones, with some missing. The table shows tens of thousands of clones, with almost 97% occurring only once. The CDR3 is 15 residues long. The junction had 4 bases not matched to a gene; V was cut back by 2 bases and J by 0 bases. Germline values: CDR1 LGHNA, CDR2 YSLEER. These data belong to a study of cytomegalovirus exposure and HLA in healthy donors. General study findings and limits: Accounts indicate the classifier identified cytomegalovirus status with strong specificity and sensitivity.

The chain links TRBV4-3 to TRBJ2-7; 7 nucleotides match TRBD1. The receptor was derived from a woman younger than 35 in good health and CMV-seronegative. The source material was PBMCs. CDR3 sequence (DNA): TGCGCCAGCAGCCAACAGGGGGTTAGCTCCTACGAGCAGTACTTC. It encodes CASSQQGVSSYEQYF.